The 5 T cell receptor beta chains below all came from one sample that was sequenced in a study of blood T cell repertoires in COVID-19. Only in-frame clones appear in the TCRdb table, and some are missing; sequencing was by immunoSEQ multiplex PCR. The table lists just over 300,000 clones, 70% to 90% of them singletons. The sample was PBMCs or T cells enriched from blood (not recorded which). Every receptor here comes from a woman in her 40s who had recovered from COVID-19.

Remarks on this clone: This likely comes from a read error, as the CDR3 has no conserved phenylalanine or tryptophan at its end. No DNA is shown, since the ends of the CDR3 on it are uncertain; the CDR3 is the one TCRdb lists. The chain's CDR3 is CASSPRLQSSI. The V gene is TRBV7-3, the J gene TRBJ2-7; TRBD2 is the table's D call and was not checked against the DNA. The CDR3 is made up of 11 amino acids, end residues included. From germline, CDR1 is SGHTA and CDR2 FQGTGA.

This sequence joins TRBV12-5 and TRBJ2-3, with a possible D match to TRBD1 (6 bases). Trimming removed 4 bases at V and 3 bases at J, with 8 bases between. The CDR3 is made up of 13 amino acids. Germline-derived CDR1 and CDR2 are LGHNT and FRNRAP. The CDR3 protein is CASGSDRTDTQYF. DNA for the CDR3: TGTGCTAGTGGTTCGGACAGAACAGATACGCAGTATTTT.

This clone was seen a single time. The chain carries TRBV19 and TRBJ2-3, with D possibly matching TRBD2 (5 bases). V shed 8 bases and J shed 2 bases, with 20 bases lying between them. Germline V gene sequence: CDR1 LNHDA, CDR2 SQIVND (reference sequence). The CDR3 covers 16 residues. CDR3 sequence (DNA): TGTGCCAGTTCCTTCTCCGGGATTTTCTCCACAGATACGCAGTATTTT. Amino acid sequence: CASSFSGIFSTDTQYF.

In its sample, this clone was seen many times. The sample has other DNA sequences that encode this CDR3 too. This chain links TRBV11-3 with TRBJ2-7; a possible D gene is TRBD2 (5 bases). The germline V gene has CDR1 SGHNT and CDR2 YENEEA. CDR3 length equals 12 residues. Trimming took 2 bases from V and 6 from J, leaving 8 bases between them. CDR3 coding DNA: TGTGCCAGCAGCTTACTTGAGGGCGAGCAGTACTTC. As protein: CASSLLEGEQYF.

V usage is TRBV5-1 and J usage is TRBJ2-3; possible D gene TRBD1, 6 bases. The germline V and J ends were trimmed by 0 bases and 3 bases, with 11 bases remaining between them. Germline V gene sequence: CDR1 SGHRS, CDR2 YFSETQ. CDR3 length: 15 amino acids. CDR3 DNA sequence: TGCGCCAGCAGCTTGGGGACAGATAAAACAGATACGCAGTATTTT. This translates into CASSLGTDKTDTQYF.